The subject of this entry is one TCR beta chain. Its antigen is unidentified. CD45RO-negative, CCR7-selected cells formed the naive CD8 fraction, which excluded terminally differentiated effector memory CD45RA+ cells. Trimming removed 10 bases from V and 4 bases from J; junction bases left unmatched: 9. The CDR3 spans 14 residues. Germline CDR1 is MGHDK and CDR2 is SYGVNS. These data are taken from a study of shared clonotypes between healthy human individuals. Study-wide results and caveats: In several donors, roughly 5.2% of naive CD4 clonotypes appeared in common.

Assay: immunoSEQ multiplex PCR; the TCRdb copy retains only in-frame clones and omits some. The data contain some 2 million clones, about 95% of them singletons. The sample comprised naive CD8+ T cells sorted from blood. V usage is TRBV25-1 and J usage is TRBJ2-3; TRBD1 aligns across 9 bases. The sequence was collected from a man aged 18 to 30 in good health. CDR3 DNA: TGTGCCACCCGTGGGACAGGGTCCCCAGATACGCAGTATTTT. This gives the protein CATRGTGSPDTQYF. The full variable domain, with the rest looked up from reference TRBV25-1 and TRBJ2-3, is EADIYQTPRYLVIGTGKKITLECSQTMGHDKMYWYQQDPGMELHLIHYSYGVNSTEKGDLSSESTVSRIRTEHFPLTLESARPSHTSQYLCATRGTGSPDTQYFGPGTRLTVL.